The text below deals with one T cell receptor (beta chain). As yet, its antigen is unknown. The data originate from a study of CD8 T cells in Susac syndrome. Reverse transcription used roughly 0.5 to 1 ug RNA and random hexamers. Multiplex PCR with immunoSEQ amplified the TCR beta CDR3 across 54 Vbeta and 13 Jbeta. TCRdb used MiXCR to reprocess the immunoSEQ multiplex PCR reads, holding one entry per CDR3 protein. The sample records roughly 300,000 distinct CDR3 sequences, about 88% being singletons. Stable or active relapsing-remitting multiple sclerosis, untreated and meeting revised McDonald criteria, defined the controls. Study conclusions and caveats: The study acknowledged a relatively small number of individuals in its TCR sequencing and HLA analysis.

Sequencing was performed on CD8+ T cells from PBMCs. The sequence was collected from a human donor with multiple sclerosis.

The CDR3 DNA reads TGTGCCACCAGCAGAGATAGCCGCACAGATACGCAGTATTTT. Translating it yields CATSRDSRTDTQYF. The J gene is TRBJ2-3, the V gene TRBV15; no clear D. Germline-derived CDR1 and CDR2 are LNHNV and YYDKDF (reference sequence). This CDR3 spans 14 amino acids. Trimming took off 0 bases at V and 1 base at J, with 5 bases between the two ends.